This T cell receptor beta chain was captured in a study of beta chain features in type 1 diabetes. The wider study: Cells sorted and examined across all samples totaled 85 million to 110 million.

Study results and caveats: Among patients, naive, central memory and Treg TCRB repertoires appeared more similar than among healthy donors. Within each of all four CD4+ subsets, Type 1 diabetes patients had TCRB CDR3s that were moderately but significantly shorter.

This clone has more than one count but fewer than ten. The antigen is not known. Expressed TCRB transcripts got sequenced, as all isolated RNA was reverse transcribed. Sequenced by immunoSEQ multiplex PCR; TCRdb stores in-frame clones only, minus some. Of under 350,000 clones in the sample, more than 13% are singletons; the top ten hold 0.015% to 0.02%. The CDR3 contains 15 residues. Trimming pared 0 bases from V and 6 bases from J, leaving 12 bases between. Germline V gene lookup returns CDR1 SGDLS and CDR2 YYNGEE. The clonotype comes from a man aged 25 to 45 with type 1 diabetes. Material for sequencing was naive CD4+ T cells from blood. The J gene is TRBJ2-2, the V gene TRBV9; D not resolved. CDR3 sequence (DNA): TGTGCCAGCAGCGTAGGAGGAAGCTTACCCGGGGAGCTGTTTTTT. Its protein is CASSVGGSLPGELFF.